These 13 T cell receptor beta chains came from one sample sequenced in a study of blood T cell repertoires in COVID-19. Method: immunoSEQ multiplex PCR; TCRdb's copy keeps in-frame clones and lacks some. The profile shows under 300,000 clones, 89% of them singletons. The source material was peripheral blood. Source of these receptors: a man between 45 and 60 years old with acute or convalescent COVID-19.

The V call is TRBV7-9, the J call TRBJ1-6; D is perhaps TRBD1 (6 bases). This CDR3 is 15 amino acids long. Germline assignment: CDR1 SEHNR and CDR2 FQNEAQ (reference sequence). V shed 2 bases and J shed 7 bases, with 12 bases lying between them. This CDR3 is CASSLQGQGNSPLHF. CDR3 coding DNA: TGTGCCAGCAGCTTACAGGGACAAGGGAATTCACCCCTCCACTTT.

V gene TRBV27 combines with J gene TRBJ1-6; D is uncertain. This CDR3 contains 13 residues. Per germline, CDR1 MNHEY and CDR2 SMNVEV (reference sequence). The V end was cut by 4 bases, the J end by 7 bases, with 8 bases between. The CDR3 is CASSSYSNSPLHF. The CDR3 DNA reads as TGTGCCAGCAGTTCCTACTCGAATTCACCCCTCCACTTT.

The chain joins TRBV3-1 (or the pseudogene TRBV3-2) to TRBJ2-7; 8 bases are shared with TRBD1. CDR1 and CDR2 from the germline V gene are LGHDT and YNNKEL (reference sequence). The CDR3 contains 16 residues. Germline trimming cut 5 bases from V and 3 bases from J; bases unmatched to any gene: 12. The CDR3 here is CASSNNRDRMSYEQYF. The CDR3 DNA reads as TGTGCCAGCAGCAATAACCGGGACAGGATGAGCTACGAGCAGTACTTC.

This clone was counted a single time. The CDR3 is CASTDTKSYEQYF. Here the CDR3 DNA reads TGTGCCAGCACCGACACCAAGTCCTACGAGCAGTACTTC. The chain couples TRBV6-6 to TRBJ2-7, with no clear D. Germline-derived CDR1 and CDR2 are MNHNY and SVGAGI (reference sequence). V gave up 7 bases and J gave up 1 base, with 11 bases separating them. This CDR3 is 13 amino acids long.

In its sample, this clone was seen a few times. This chain uses TRBV2 with TRBJ1-1; D not resolved. The CDR3 covers 14 residues. V was pared by 2 bases and J by 3 bases, with 10 bases between. CDR1 SNHLY and CDR2 FYNNEI come from the germline V gene. The CDR3 spells CASSESVLDTEAFF. The CDR3, as DNA: TGTGCCAGCAGTGAATCGGTCCTTGACACTGAAGCTTTCTTT.

The chain recombines TRBV6-5 with TRBJ2-1; no clear D gene. The germline V gene encodes CDR1 MNHEY and CDR2 SVGAGI. Trimming left V 6 bases short and J 5 bases short, with 11 bases between. The CDR3 is made up of 13 amino acids. CDR3 in DNA: TGTGCCAGCAGCTATGACAAAGACAATGAGCAGTTCTTC. This translates into CASSYDKDNEQFF.

The rearrangement links TRBV15 to TRBJ2-1; D is undetermined. Germline lookup yields CDR1 LNHNV and CDR2 YYDKDF (reference sequence). The length of the CDR3 is 13 residues. V lost 2 bases to trimming and J lost 10 bases, with 12 bases between them. In DNA, the CDR3 is TGTGCCACCAGCAGACGGCAAAACGGGGAGCAGTTCTTC. This sequence encodes CATSRRQNGEQFF.

The chain carries TRBV7-9 and TRBJ1-3, with D unresolved. Looked up from germline, CDR1 is SEHNR and CDR2 is FQNEAQ (reference sequence). Trimming took off 3 bases at V and 0 bases at J, with 9 bases between the two ends. The CDR3 length is 15 residues. The CDR3 nucleotides are TGTGCCAGCAGCTTGGCAGCGAGCTCTGGAAACACCATATATTTT. As protein: CASSLAASSGNTIYF.

This chain joins TRBV3-1 (or the pseudogene TRBV3-2) and TRBJ2-1, with 15 positions matching TRBD2. Per germline, CDR1 LGHDT and CDR2 YNNKEL (reference sequence). V gave up 2 bases and J gave up 8 bases; unmatched junction bases: 4. This CDR3 comprises 16 residues. This chain's CDR3 is CASSQRTSGGAHEQFF. The DNA for the CDR3 is TGTGCCAGCAGCCAAAGGACTAGCGGGGGGGCCCATGAGCAGTTCTTC.

The gene calls are TRBV2 and TRBJ1-2; the match to TRBD1 covers 9 bases. Looked up from germline, CDR1 is SNHLY and CDR2 is FYNNEI. V shed 6 bases and J 8 bases; nucleotides not matched to a gene: 13. The CDR3 is made up of 15 amino acids. CDR3 sequence: CASSEGVQGAWGYTF. In DNA form, the CDR3 reads TGTGCCAGCAGCGAGGGGGTACAGGGGGCATGGGGCTACACCTTC.

The genes are TRBV5-1 and TRBJ1-3, with TRBD1 matching 10 bases. The germline CDR1 and CDR2 sequences are SGHRS and YFSETQ. The CDR3 sequence is 15 residues long. J gave up 9 bases and V 4 bases, and 10 bases lay outside the gene matches. The CDR3: CASSLETGGLSTIYF. The CDR3, as DNA: TGCGCCAGCAGCCTGGAGACAGGGGGCTTAAGCACCATATATTTT.

Here the CDR3 DNA reads TGTGCCAGCAGTTACGGTCCTTGGAGGGAAGCTTTCTTT. As protein: CASSYGPWREAFF. The chain has TRBV6-5 and TRBJ1-1; D ambiguous. V was clipped by 2 bases and J by 8 bases, with 12 bases between them. CDR1 and CDR2 (germline): MNHEY, SVGAGI. The CDR3 extends over 13 amino acids.

J is TRBJ1-4 and V is TRBV4-2, with TRBD1 matching 9 bases. This CDR3 spans 17 amino acids. Trimming cost V 0 bases and J 8 bases; bases outside gene matches: 10. Germline V CDR1 and CDR2: LGHNA, YNFKEQ. The CDR3 region is CASSQEILDRGAEKLFF. The DNA of the CDR3 is TGTGCCAGCAGCCAAGAGATCCTCGACAGGGGGGCCGAAAAACTGTTTTTT.